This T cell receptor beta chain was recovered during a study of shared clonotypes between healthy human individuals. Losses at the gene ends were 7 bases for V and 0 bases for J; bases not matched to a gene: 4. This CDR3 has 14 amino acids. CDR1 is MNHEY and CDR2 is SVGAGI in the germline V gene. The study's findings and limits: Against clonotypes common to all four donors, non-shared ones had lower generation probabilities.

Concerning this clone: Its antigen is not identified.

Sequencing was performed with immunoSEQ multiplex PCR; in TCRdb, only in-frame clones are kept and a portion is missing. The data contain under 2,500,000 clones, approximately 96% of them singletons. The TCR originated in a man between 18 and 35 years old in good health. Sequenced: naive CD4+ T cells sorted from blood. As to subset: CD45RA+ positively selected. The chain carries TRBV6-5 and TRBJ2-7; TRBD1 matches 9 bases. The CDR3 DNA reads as TGTGCCAGCACCCCGGACAGGGGCTCCTACGAGCAGTACTTC. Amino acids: CASTPDRGSYEQYF.